The clone carrying this TCR beta chain was seen a handful of times. What it recognizes is unknown. These data are taken from a study of T-cell memory formation after mild COVID-19. From the 5' RACE reads, TCRdb called clonotypes with MiXCR, one entry per CDR3 protein. Of hundreds of thousands of distinct CDR3 sequences listed, 20% to 25% are singletons. Broader study findings: Shrinking CD4+ clones resided mostly in CM and EM, and CD8+ ones in EMRA.

What was sequenced was PBMCs or a T cell subset sorted from them (not recorded which). The TCR comes from a young man who had mild COVID-19 (a few samples of this study predate the infection). Cell type and time point are not known.

In nucleotides, the CDR3 is TGTGCCAGCAGCGGGGGGGGTCAGCCCCAGCATTTT. Translating gives CASSGGGQPQHF. The gene calls are TRBV7-9 and TRBJ1-5; maybe TRBD1 (5 bases). The CDR3 is 12 residues long. Germline-derived CDR1 and CDR2 are SEHNR and FQNEAQ (reference sequence). V dropped 5 bases and J dropped 6 bases, with 8 bases sitting between them.